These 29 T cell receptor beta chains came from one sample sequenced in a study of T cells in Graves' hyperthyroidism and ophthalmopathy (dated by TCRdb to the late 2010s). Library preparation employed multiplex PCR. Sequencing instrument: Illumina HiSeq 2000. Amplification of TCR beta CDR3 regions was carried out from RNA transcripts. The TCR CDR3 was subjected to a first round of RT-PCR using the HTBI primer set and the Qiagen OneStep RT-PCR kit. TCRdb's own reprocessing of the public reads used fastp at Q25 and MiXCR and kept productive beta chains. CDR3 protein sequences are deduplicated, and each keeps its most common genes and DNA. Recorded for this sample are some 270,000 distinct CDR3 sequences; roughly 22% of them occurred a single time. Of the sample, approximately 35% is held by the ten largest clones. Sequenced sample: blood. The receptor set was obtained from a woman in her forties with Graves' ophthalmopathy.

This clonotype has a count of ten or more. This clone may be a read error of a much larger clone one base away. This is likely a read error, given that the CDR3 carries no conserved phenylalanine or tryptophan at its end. The CDR3 protein is CASTSGGADEQYS. Written as DNA, the CDR3 is TGTGCCAGCACCAGTGGGGGGGCTGACGAGCAGTACTCC. The J gene is TRBJ2-7, the V gene TRBV28; the D gene is possibly TRBD2 (7 bases). The germline CDR1 and CDR2 sequences are MDHEN and SYDVKM. Trimming took off 7 bases at V and 5 bases at J, with 15 bases between the two ends. This CDR3 comprises 13 residues.

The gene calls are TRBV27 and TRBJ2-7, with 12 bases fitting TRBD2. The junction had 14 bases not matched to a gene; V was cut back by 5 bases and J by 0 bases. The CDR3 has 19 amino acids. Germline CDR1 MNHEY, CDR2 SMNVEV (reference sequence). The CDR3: CASSPRLAGVGQSSYEQYF. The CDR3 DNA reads TGTGCCAGCAGTCCCCGACTAGCGGGAGTAGGGCAAAGCTCCTACGAGCAGTACTTC.

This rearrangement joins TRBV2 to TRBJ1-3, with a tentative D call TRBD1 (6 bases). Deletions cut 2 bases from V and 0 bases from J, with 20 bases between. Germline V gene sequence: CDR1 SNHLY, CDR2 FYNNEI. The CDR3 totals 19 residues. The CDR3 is CASSELVTGGFGSGNTIYF. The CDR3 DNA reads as TGTGCCAGCAGTGAACTCGTGACAGGCGGTTTCGGCTCTGGAAACACCATATATTTT. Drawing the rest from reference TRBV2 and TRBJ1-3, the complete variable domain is EPEVTQTPSHQVTQMGQEVILRCVPISNHLYFYWYRQILGQKVEFLVSFYNNEISEKSEIFDDQFSVERPDGSNFTLKIRSTKLEDSAMYFCASSELVTGGFGSGNTIYFGEGSWLTVV.

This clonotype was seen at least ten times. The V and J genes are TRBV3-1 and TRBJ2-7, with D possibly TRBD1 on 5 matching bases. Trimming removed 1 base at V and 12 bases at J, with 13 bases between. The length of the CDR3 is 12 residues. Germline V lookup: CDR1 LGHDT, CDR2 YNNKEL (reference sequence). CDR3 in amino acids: CASSQADSQPYF. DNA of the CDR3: TGTGCCAGCAGCCAAGCCGACAGCCAGCCGTACTTC.

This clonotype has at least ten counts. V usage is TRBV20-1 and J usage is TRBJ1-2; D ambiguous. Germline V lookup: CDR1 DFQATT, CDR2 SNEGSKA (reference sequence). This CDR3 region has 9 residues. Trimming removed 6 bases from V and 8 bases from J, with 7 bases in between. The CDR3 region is CSAHRGYTF. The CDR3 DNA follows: TGCAGTGCCCACCGGGGCTACACCTTC.

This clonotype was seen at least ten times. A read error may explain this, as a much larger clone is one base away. Here the CDR3 DNA reads TGTGCCAGTCCTTCGAACACTAAAGCTTTCTTT. Its protein product is CASPSNTKAFF. The chain uses TRBV19 and TRBJ1-1; D not resolved. Germline CDR1 is LNHDA and CDR2 is SQIVND (reference sequence). The CDR3 is 11 residues long.

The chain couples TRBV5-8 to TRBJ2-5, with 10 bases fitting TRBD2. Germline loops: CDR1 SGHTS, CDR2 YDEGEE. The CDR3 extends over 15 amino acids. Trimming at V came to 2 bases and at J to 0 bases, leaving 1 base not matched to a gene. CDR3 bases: TGTGCCAGCAGCTTCGGACTAGCGGACCAAGAGACCCAGTACTTC. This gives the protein CASSFGLADQETQYF.

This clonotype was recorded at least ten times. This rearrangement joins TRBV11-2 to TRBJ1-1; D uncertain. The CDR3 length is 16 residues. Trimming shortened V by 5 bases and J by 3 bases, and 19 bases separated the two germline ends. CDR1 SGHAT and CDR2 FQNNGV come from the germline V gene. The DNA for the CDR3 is TGTGCCAGCAGCCAACTCACCGTACGTGTAGACACTGAAGCTTTCTTT. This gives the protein CASSQLTVRVDTEAFF.

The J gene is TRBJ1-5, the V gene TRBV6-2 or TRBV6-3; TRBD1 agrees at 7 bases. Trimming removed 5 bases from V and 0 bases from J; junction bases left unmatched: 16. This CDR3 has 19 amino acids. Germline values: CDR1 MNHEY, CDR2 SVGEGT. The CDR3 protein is CASSPTPYRDSYSNQPQHF. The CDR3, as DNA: TGTGCCAGCAGTCCCACTCCGTACCGGGACAGTTATAGCAATCAGCCCCAGCATTTT.

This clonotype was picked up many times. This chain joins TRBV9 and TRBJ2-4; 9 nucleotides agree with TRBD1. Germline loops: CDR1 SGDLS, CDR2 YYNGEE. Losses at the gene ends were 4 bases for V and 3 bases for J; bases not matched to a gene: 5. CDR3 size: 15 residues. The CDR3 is CASSTSTGGKNIQYF. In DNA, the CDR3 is TGTGCCAGCAGCACCTCGACAGGGGGCAAAAACATTCAGTACTTC.

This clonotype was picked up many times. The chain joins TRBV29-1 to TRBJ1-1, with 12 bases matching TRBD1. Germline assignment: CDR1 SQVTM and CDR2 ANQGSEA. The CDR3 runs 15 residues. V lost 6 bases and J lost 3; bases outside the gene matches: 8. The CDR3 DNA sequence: TGCAGCGTCGCAAAGGGACAGGGGGCGTACACTGAAGCTTTCTTT. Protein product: CSVAKGQGAYTEAFF.

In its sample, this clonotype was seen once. DNA for the CDR3: TGTGCCAGCAGTTACGCCTCCTCGGGACGAGGCGCTGAAGCTTTCTTT. This codes for CASSYASSGRGAEAFF. This chain links TRBV6-2 or TRBV6-3 with TRBJ1-1; tentative D call: TRBD1 (5 bases). In germline, CDR1 is MNHEY, CDR2 SVGEGT. The CDR3 is made up of 16 amino acids. Between the trimmed V and J ends, which lost 2 bases and 6 bases, there was a span of 19 bases.

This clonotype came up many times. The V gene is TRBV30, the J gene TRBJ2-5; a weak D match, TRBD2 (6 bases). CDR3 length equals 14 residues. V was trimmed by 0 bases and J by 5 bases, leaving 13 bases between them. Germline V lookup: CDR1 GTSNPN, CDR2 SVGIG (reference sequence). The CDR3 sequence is CAWSVTGAQETQYF. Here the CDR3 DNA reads TGTGCCTGGAGTGTAACGGGAGCGCAGGAGACCCAGTACTTC.

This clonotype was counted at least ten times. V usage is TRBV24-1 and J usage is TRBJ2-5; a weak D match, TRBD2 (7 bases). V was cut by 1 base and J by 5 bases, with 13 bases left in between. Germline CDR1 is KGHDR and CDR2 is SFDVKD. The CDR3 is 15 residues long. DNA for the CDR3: TGTGCCACCAGTGATTTTACGGGGGGCTGGGAGACCCAGTACTTC. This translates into CATSDFTGGWETQYF.

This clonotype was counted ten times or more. CDR3 amino acids: CSASRRTGAGANVLTF. The CDR3 DNA sequence: TGCAGTGCTAGTCGCCGGACAGGGGCTGGGGCCAACGTCCTGACTTTC. V is TRBV20-1 and J is TRBJ2-6, with 9 bases aligning to TRBD1. Germline V gives CDR1 DFQATT, CDR2 SNEGSKA (reference sequence). CDR3 size: 16 residues. The ends lost 3 bases at V and 2 bases at J; junction bases unmatched: 5.

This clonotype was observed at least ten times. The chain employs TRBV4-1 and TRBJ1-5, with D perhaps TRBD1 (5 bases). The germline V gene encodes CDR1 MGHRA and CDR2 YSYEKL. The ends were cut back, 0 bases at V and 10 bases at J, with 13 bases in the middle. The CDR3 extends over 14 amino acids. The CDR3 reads CASSQDEAGKPQHF. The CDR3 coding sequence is TGCGCCAGCAGCCAAGATGAGGCAGGGAAACCCCAGCATTTT.

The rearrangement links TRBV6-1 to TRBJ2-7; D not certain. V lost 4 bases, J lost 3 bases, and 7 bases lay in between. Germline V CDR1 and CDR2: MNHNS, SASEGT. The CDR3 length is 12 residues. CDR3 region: CASSANVYEQYF. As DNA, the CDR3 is TGTGCCAGCAGTGCGAATGTCTACGAGCAGTACTTC.

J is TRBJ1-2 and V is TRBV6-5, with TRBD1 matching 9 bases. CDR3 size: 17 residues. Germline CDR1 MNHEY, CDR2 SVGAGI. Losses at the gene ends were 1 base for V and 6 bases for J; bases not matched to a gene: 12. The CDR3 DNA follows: TGTGCCAGCAGTTACTACCTCCGGGACAGGGATTTTGATGGCTACACCTTC. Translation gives CASSYYLRDRDFDGYTF.

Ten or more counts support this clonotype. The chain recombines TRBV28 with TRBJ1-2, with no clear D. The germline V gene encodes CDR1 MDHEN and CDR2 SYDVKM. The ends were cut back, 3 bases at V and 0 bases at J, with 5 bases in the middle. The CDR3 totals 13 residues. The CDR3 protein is CASSLSSNYGYTF. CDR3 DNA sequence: TGTGCCAGCAGTTTGTCCTCTAACTATGGCTACACCTTC.

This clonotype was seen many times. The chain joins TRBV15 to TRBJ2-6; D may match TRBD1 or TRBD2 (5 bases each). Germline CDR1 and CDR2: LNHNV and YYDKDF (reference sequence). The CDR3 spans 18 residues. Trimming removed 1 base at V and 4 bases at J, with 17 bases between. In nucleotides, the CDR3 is TGTGCCACCAGCAGAGCAGGAGAGGGGCAGGGAGGGGCCAACGTCCTGACTTTC. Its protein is CATSRAGEGQGGANVLTF.

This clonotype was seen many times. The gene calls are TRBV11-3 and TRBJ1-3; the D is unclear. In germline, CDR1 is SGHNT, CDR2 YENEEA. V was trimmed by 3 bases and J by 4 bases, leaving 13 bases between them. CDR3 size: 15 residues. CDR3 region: CASSFGPAPGNTIYF. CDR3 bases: TGTGCCAGCAGCTTCGGACCAGCCCCAGGAAACACCATATATTTT.

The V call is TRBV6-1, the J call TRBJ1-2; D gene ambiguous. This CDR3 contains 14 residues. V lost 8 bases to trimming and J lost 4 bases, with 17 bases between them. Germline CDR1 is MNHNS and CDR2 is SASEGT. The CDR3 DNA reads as TGTGCCAGCTCACCCACGGAGATGGGCTATGGCTACACCTTC. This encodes CASSPTEMGYGYTF.

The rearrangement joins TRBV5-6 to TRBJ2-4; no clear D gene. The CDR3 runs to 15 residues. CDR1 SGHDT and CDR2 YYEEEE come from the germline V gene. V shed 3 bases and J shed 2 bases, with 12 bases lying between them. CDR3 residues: CASSSPFGSKNIQYF. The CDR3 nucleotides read TGTGCCAGCAGCTCTCCGTTCGGATCCAAAAACATTCAGTACTTC.

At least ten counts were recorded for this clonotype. The CDR3 sequence: CASSLGWRGSYEQYF. The CDR3 nucleotides are TGTGCCAGCAGCTTAGGATGGCGAGGGTCCTACGAGCAGTACTTC. The chain couples TRBV7-8 to TRBJ2-7, with D possibly matching TRBD2 (5 bases). Germline CDR1 is SGHVS and CDR2 is FQNEAQ. The CDR3 contains 15 residues. The V and J ends lost 1 base and 1 base respectively, with 11 bases between them. The whole variable domain, remainder taken from reference TRBV7-8 and TRBJ2-7, is GAGVSQSPRYKVAKRGQDVALRCDPISGHVSLFWYQQALGQGPEFLTYFQNEAQLDKSGLPSDRFFAERPEGSVSTLKIQRTQQEDSAVYLCASSLGWRGSYEQYFGPGTRLTVT.

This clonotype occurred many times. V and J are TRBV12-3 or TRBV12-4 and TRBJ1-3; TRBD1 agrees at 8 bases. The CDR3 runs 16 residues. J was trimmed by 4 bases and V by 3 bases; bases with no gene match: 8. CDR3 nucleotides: TGTGCCAGCAGTTTCCTCTGGACAGGGTCCGGAAACACCATATATTTT. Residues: CASSFLWTGSGNTIYF.

CDR3 sequence reads: CASAAGYEQYF. The CDR3 nucleotides are TGTGCCAGCGCGGCGGGATACGAGCAGTACTTC. The chain employs TRBV2 and TRBJ2-7; D might be TRBD2 (6 bases). The germline gives CDR1 SNHLY, CDR2 FYNNEI. V lost 8 bases, J lost 4 bases, and 9 bases lay in between. The CDR3 spans 11 residues. Using reference TRBV2 and TRBJ2-7 for the parts outside the CDR3, the full variable domain is EPEVTQTPSHQVTQMGQEVILRCVPISNHLYFYWYRQILGQKVEFLVSFYNNEISEKSEIFDDQFSVERPDGSNFTLKIRSTKLEDSAMYFCASAAGYEQYFGPGTRLTVT.

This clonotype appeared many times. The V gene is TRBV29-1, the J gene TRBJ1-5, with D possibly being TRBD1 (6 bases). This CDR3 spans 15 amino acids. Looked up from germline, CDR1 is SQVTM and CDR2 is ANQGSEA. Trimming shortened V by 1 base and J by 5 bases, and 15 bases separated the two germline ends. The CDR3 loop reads CSVEARGARDQPQHF. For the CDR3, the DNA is TGCAGCGTTGAAGCACGGGGGGCGCGGGATCAGCCCCAGCATTTT.

The CDR3 region is CASSQGWSAGYTF. CDR3 in DNA: TGTGCCAGCAGCCAGGGTTGGTCGGCTGGCTACACCTTC. The V and J genes are TRBV27 and TRBJ1-2, with a tentative D call TRBD1 (5 bases). Germline V gives CDR1 MNHEY, CDR2 SMNVEV (reference sequence). The CDR3 has 13 amino acids. The V end was cut by 6 bases, the J end by 7 bases, with 15 bases between.

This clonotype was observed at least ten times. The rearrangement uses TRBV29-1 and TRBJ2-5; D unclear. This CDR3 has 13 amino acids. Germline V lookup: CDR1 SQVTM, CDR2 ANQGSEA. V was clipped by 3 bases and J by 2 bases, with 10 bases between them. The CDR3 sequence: CSVDSDLQETQYF. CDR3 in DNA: TGCAGCGTTGATTCTGACTTACAAGAGACCCAGTACTTC.